What follows is one TCR beta chain and its context. The data stem from a study of shared clonotypes between healthy human individuals. TCRdb's table, derived via immunoSEQ multiplex PCR, lists solely in-frame clones and lacks some. The table records some 2,500,000 clones, under 95% of them present only once. The CDR3 runs to 15 residues. Germline V gives CDR1 SEHNR, CDR2 FQNEAQ (reference sequence). The V segment lost 0 bases and the J segment 10 bases; nucleotides outside the gene matches: 10. Nashville, Tennessee was home to all donors, each a Caucasian adult. The material sequenced was naive CD4+ T cells from PBMCs. Subset described: CD45RA+ positively selected. The chain combines TRBV7-9 with TRBJ2-3; TRBD2 agrees at 7 bases. The clonotype comes from a man aged 18 to 29 in good health. Some clones in this sample may be carry-over from other donors' samples. The CDR3 loop reads CASSLAGGRALPQYF. CDR3 sequence (DNA): TGTGCCAGCAGCTTAGCTGGTGGGAGGGCCCTCCCGCAGTATTTT.